These 2 T cell receptor beta chains were sequenced from one sample in a study of T cell repertoires and Cas9 in healthy adults. Data came from immunoSEQ multiplex PCR; TCRdb stores just in-frame clones and leaves some out. The sample lists about 14,000 clones, nearly 90% occurring once. The sequenced sample was Tregs (CD4+, CD25+, CD127-, CD137-, CD154-) from PBMCs; culture status not recorded. The origin of the receptors is a human donor in good health.

The rearrangement uses TRBV25-1 and TRBJ1-1; 10 bases match TRBD1. The germline V gene has CDR1 MGHDK and CDR2 SYGVNS. The CDR3 length is 16 residues. V was clipped by 6 bases and J by 3 bases; unmatched bases: 10. CDR3 coding DNA: TGTGCCAGCAGCCGGGACAGGGGTTTTATGCACACTGAAGCTTTCTTT. Protein sequence: CASSRDRGFMHTEAFF.

CDR3 sequence (DNA): TGTGCCAGCAGTGGCCACACTGAAGCTTTCTTT. Protein: CASSGHTEAFF. The chain joins TRBV2 to TRBJ1-1; unclear D gene. CDR1 SNHLY and CDR2 FYNNEI come from the germline V gene. Trimming took 4 bases from V and 3 from J, leaving 3 bases between them. There are 11 residues in the CDR3.